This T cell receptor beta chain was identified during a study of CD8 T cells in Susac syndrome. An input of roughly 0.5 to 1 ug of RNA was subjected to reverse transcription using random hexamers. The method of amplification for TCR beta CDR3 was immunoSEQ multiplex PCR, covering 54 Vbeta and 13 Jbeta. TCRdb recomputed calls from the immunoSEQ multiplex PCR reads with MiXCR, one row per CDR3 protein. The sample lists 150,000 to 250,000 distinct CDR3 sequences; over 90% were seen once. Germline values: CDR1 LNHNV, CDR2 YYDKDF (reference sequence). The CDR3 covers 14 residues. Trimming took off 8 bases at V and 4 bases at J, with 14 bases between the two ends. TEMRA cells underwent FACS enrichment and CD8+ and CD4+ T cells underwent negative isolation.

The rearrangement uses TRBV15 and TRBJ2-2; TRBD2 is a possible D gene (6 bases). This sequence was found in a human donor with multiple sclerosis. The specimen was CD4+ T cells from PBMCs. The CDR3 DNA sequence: TGTGCCACCCGGGCGGGGAGCAGCACCGGGGAGCTGTTTTTT. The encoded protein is CATRAGSSTGELFF.